The TCR beta chain described here comes from a study of T cell clones after liver transplantation. At the level of the study: A pre-transplant mixed lymphocyte reaction with TCRbeta sequencing defined graft-donor-reactive clones followed in post-transplant blood. Third-party-reactive TCRbeta sequences from pre-transplant mixed lymphocyte reactions served as antigen-independent comparators. General observations from the study: Compared with third party-reactive sequences, donor-reactive ones declined more, independent of withdrawal success. Graft donor-reactive T cells possibly entered the graft instead of undergoing deletion.

Germline V CDR1 and CDR2: SGDLS, YYNGEE. The CDR3 has 15 residues. After removal of 2 bases from V and 9 bases from J, the junction contained 7 bases not matched to a gene. Profiling relied on immunoSEQ multiplex PCR, and the TCRdb table lists in-frame clones only, not all of them. Of about 75,000 clones in the sample, roughly 80% were seen once. Remarks on this clone: Its antigen remains unknown.

V and J are TRBV9 and TRBJ2-1; 11 bases match TRBD2. The sequencing used CD4+ T cells from blood, collected around 50 months after liver transplant. The source is a human patient who received a liver transplant. Some T cells could come from the graft donor. The CDR3, as DNA: TGTGCCAGCAGCGTCTTTAGCGGGAGGGCCCCTGAGCAGTTCTTC. Translating it yields CASSVFSGRAPEQFF.